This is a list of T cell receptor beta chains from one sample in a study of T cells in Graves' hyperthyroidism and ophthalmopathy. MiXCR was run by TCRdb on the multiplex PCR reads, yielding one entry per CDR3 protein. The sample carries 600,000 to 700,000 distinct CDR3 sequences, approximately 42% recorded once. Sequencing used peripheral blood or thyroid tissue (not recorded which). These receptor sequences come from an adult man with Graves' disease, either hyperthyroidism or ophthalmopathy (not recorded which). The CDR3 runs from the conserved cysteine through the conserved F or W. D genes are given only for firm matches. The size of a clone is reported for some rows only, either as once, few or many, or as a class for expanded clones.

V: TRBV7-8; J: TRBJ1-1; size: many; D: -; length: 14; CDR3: CASSLEGRATEAFF; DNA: TGTGCCAGCAGCTTAGAGGGCAGGGCCACTGAAGCTTTCTTT
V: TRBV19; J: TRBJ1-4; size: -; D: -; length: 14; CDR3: CASTLHRDGEKLFF; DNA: TGTGCCAGTACCCTTCACAGGGACGGCGAAAAACTGTTTTTT
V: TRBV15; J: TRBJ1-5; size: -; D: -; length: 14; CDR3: CATSGPASNQPQHF; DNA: TGTGCCACCAGCGGACCCGCTAGCAATCAGCCCCAGCATTTT
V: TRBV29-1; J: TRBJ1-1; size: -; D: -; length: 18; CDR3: CSASAARGRVTAHTEAFF; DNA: TGCAGCGCTTCCGCCGCCAGGGGTAGGGTTACGGCACACACTGAAGCTTTCTTT
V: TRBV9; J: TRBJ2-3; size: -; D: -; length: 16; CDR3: CASSVEEGSYTDTQYF; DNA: TGTGCCAGCAGCGTAGAGGAGGGGTCTTACACAGATACGCAGTATTTT
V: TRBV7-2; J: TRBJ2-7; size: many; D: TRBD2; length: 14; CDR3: CASSLSGGTYEQYF; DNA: TGTGCCAGCAGTCTTAGCGGGGGGACCTACGAGCAGTACTTC
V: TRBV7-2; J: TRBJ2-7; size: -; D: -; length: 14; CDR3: CASSQDGGQNEQYF; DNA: TGTGCCAGCAGCCAAGATGGAGGGCAAAACGAGCAGTACTTC
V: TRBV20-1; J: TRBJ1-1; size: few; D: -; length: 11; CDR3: CSARASTEAFF; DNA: TGCAGTGCTAGGGCTTCGACTGAAGCTTTCTTT
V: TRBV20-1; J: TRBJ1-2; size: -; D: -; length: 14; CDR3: CCARDRVADSGYTF; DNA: TGCTGTGCTAGAGATCGGGTGGCCGACTCTGGCTACACCTTC
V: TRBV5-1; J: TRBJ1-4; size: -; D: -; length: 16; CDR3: CASSLTANQGFEKLFF; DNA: TGCGCCAGCAGCTTGACAGCGAATCAGGGGTTTGAAAAACTGTTTTTT
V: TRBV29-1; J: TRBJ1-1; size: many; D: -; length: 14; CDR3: CSVVRGGVNTEAFF; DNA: TGCAGCGTTGTCAGGGGTGGGGTGAACACTGAAGCTTTCTTT
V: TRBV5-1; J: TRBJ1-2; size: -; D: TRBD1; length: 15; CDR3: CASSLDGQGYDGYTF; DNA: TGCGCCAGCAGCTTGGATGGACAGGGGTATGATGGCTACACCTTC
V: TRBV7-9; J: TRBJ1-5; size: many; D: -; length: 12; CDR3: CASSQKASDQHF; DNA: TGTGCCAGCAGCCAAAAGGCGTCGGACCAGCATTTT
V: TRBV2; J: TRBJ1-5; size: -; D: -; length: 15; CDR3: CASSEAQGYNQPQHF; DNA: TGTGCCAGCAGTGAAGCGCAAGGGTACAATCAGCCCCAGCATTTT
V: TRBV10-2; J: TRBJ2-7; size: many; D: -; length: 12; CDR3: CASRTTGYEQYF; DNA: TGCGCCAGCAGAACGACAGGCTACGAGCAGTACTTC
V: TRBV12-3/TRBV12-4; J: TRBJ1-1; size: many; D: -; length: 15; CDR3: CASSLEGTGSTEAFF; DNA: TGTGCCAGCAGTTTGGAGGGGACGGGTAGCACTGAAGCTTTCTTT
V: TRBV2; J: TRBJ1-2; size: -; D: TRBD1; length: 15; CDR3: CASSDVGTGGHGYTF; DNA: TGTGCCAGCAGTGACGTAGGGACAGGGGGACATGGCTACACCTTC
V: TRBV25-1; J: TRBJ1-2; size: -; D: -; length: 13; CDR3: CASSFDRRYGYTF; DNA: TGTGCCAGCAGTTTCGACCGCCGCTATGGCTACACCTTC
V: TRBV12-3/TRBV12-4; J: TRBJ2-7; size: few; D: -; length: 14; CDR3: CASSGGRGSYEQYF; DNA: TGTGCCAGCAGTGGTGGGAGAGGGTCCTACGAGCAGTACTTC
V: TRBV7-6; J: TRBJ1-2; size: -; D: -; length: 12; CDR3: CASSQTRAGYTF; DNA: TGTGCCAGCAGCCAAACACGAGCTGGCTACACCTTC
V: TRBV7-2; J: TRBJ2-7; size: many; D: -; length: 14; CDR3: CASSSPTHRDEQYF; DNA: TGTGCCAGCAGCTCACCCACTCACAGGGACGAGCAGTACTTC
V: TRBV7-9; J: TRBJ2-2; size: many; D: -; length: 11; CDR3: CASRTSGELFF; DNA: TGTGCCAGCAGAACCTCCGGGGAGCTGTTTTTT
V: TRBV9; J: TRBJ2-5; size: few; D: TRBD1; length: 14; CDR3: CASSMGQVTETQYF; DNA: TGTGCCAGCAGCATGGGACAGGTCACAGAGACCCAGTACTTC
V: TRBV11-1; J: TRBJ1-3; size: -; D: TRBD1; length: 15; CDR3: CASSQGGTGVYTIYF; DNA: TGTGCCAGCAGCCAAGGTGGGACAGGGGTTTACACCATATATTTT
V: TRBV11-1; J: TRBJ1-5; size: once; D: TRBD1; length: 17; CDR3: CASSSHDLQGAHQPQHF; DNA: TGTGCCAGCAGCTCGCACGACCTACAGGGGGCTCATCAGCCCCAGCATTTT
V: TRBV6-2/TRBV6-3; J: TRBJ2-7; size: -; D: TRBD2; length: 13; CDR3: CASSPSGTSEQYF; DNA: TGTGCCAGCAGTCCTTCCGGGACTAGTGAGCAGTACTTC
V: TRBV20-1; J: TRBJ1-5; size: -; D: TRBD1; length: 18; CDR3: CSATRSTGGIVSNQPQHF; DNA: TGCAGTGCTACCCGATCTACAGGGGGCATTGTTAGCAATCAGCCCCAGCATTTT
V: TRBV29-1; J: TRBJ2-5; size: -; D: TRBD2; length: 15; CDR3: CSAAGTSGGQETQYF; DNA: TGCAGCGCTGCTGGGACTAGCGGGGGCCAAGAGACCCAGTACTTC
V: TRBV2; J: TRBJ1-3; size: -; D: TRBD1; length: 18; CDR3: CASSARTGAGLGGNTIYF; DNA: TGTGCCAGCAGTGCCAGGACAGGGGCAGGATTGGGCGGAAACACCATATATTTT
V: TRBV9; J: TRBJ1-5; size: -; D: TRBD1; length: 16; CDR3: CASSPAGTVKHQPQHF; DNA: TGTGCCAGCTCACCAGCTGGGACAGTTAAACATCAGCCCCAGCATTTT
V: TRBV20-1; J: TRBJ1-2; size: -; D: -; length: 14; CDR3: CSALLPAGDDGYTF; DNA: TGCAGTGCTCTACTCCCCGCAGGGGATGATGGCTACACCTTC
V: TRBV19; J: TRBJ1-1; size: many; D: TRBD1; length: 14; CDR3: CASSMTGMNTEAFF; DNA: TGTGCCAGTAGCATGACAGGGATGAACACTGAAGCTTTCTTT
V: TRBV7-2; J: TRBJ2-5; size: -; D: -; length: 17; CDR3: CASSMDGGRMAGETQYF; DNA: TGTGCCAGCAGCATGGACGGAGGGAGGATGGCAGGAGAGACCCAGTACTTC
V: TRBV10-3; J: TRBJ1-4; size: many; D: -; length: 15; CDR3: CAISYSAEGDEKLFF; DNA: TGTGCCATCAGTTATTCGGCGGAGGGGGATGAAAAACTGTTTTTT
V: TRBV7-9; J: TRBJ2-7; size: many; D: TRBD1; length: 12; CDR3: CASSWGTGEQYF; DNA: TGTGCCAGCAGCTGGGGGACAGGCGAGCAGTACTTC
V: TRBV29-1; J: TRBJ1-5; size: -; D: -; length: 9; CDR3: CSVNQPQHF; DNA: TGCAGCGTTAATCAGCCCCAGCATTTT
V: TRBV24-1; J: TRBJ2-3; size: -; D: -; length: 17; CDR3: CATSGDGPGDSTDTQYF; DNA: TGTGCCACCAGTGGCGACGGACCGGGAGATAGCACAGATACGCAGTATTTT
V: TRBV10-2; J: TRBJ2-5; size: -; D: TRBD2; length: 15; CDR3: CASSDRGLASETQYF; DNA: TGCGCCAGCAGTGACCGGGGACTAGCGTCAGAGACCCAGTACTTC
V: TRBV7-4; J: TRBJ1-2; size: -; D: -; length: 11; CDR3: CAVPPNYGYTF; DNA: TGTGCCGTTCCGCCTAACTATGGCTACACCTTC
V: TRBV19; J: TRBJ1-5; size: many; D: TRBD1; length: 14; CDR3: CASRTGSGNQPQHF; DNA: TGTGCCAGCCGGACAGGGTCGGGCAATCAGCCCCAGCATTTT
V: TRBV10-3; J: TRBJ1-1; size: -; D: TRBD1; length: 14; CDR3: CAISELTGATEAFF; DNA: TGTGCCATCAGTGAACTGACAGGGGCCACTGAAGCTTTCTTT
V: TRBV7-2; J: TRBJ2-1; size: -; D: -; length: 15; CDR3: CASSLEGQSGNEQFF; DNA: TGTGCCAGCAGCTTAGAAGGCCAGTCTGGTAATGAGCAGTTCTTC
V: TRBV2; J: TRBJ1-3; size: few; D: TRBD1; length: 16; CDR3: CASSDTGDHSGNTIYF; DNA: TGTGCCAGCAGTGATACAGGGGACCACTCTGGAAACACCATATATTTT
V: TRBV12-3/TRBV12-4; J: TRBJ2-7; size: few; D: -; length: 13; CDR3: CASTPPESYEQYF; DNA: TGTGCCAGCACCCCCCCGGAATCCTACGAGCAGTACTTC
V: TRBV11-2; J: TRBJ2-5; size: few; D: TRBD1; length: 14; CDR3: CASSHKGALETQYF; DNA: TGTGCCAGCAGTCACAAGGGGGCCCTGGAGACCCAGTACTTC
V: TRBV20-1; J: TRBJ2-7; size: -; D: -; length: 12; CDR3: CSATDFSYEQYF; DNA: TGCAGTGCTACAGACTTCTCCTACGAGCAGTACTTC
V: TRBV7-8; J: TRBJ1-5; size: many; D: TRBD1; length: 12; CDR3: CASSYPGGAQHF; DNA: TGTGCCAGCAGCTATCCAGGGGGAGCCCAGCATTTT
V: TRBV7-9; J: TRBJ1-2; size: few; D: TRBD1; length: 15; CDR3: CASSLTGQGINGYTF; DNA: TGTGCCAGCAGCTTGACGGGACAGGGGATCAATGGCTACACCTTC
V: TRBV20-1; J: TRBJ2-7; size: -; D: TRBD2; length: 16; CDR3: CSWVGLAGVESHEQYF; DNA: TGCAGTTGGGTGGGACTAGCGGGAGTAGAGTCCCACGAGCAGTACTTC